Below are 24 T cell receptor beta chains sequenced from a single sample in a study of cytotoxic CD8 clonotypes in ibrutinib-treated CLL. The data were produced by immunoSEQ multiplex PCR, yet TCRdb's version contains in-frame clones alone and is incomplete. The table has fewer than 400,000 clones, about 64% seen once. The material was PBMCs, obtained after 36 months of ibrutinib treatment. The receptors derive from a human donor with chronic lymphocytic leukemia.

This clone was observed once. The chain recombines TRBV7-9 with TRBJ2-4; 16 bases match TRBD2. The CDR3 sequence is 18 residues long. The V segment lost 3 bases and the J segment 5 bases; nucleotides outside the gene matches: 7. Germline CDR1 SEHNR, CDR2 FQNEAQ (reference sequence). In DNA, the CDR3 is TGTGCCAGCAGCTTCCAGGGACTAGCGGGAGGGCCGGAAAACATTCAGTACTTC. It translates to CASSFQGLAGGPENIQYF.

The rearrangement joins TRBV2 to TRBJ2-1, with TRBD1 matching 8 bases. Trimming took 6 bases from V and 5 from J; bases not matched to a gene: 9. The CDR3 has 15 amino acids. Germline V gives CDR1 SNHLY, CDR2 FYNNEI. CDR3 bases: TGTGCCAGCAGGGACAGGGCTTTGTATAACAATGAGCAGTTCTTC. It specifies CASRDRALYNNEQFF.

The CDR3 loop is CASSFGQRGVYEQYF. The CDR3 DNA follows: TGCGCCAGCAGCTTCGGACAGAGGGGTGTTTACGAGCAGTACTTC. The V and J genes are TRBV5-1 and TRBJ2-7, with TRBD1 as a possible D gene (6 bases). CDR1 is SGHRS, CDR2 YFSETQ, per germline. The V gene lost 2 bases and the J gene lost 4 bases, with 16 bases spanning the gap. The CDR3 spans 15 residues.

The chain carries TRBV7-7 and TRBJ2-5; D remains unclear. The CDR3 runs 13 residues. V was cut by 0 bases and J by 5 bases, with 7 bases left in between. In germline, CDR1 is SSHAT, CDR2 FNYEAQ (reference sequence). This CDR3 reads CASSLAIGETQYF. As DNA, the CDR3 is TGTGCCAGCAGCTTAGCGATCGGGGAGACCCAGTACTTC.

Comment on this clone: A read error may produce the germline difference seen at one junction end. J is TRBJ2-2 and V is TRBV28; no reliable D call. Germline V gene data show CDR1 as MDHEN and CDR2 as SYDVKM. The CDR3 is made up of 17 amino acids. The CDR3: CASSHLAVVGNAGELFF. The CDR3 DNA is TGTGCCAGCAGTCACCTTGCGGTGGTTGGGAACGCCGGGGAGCTGTTTTTT.

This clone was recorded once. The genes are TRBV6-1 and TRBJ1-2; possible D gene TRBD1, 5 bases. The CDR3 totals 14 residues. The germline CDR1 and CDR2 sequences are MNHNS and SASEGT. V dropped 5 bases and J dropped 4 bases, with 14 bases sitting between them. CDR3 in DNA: TGTGCCAGCAGTCGCAGTGCTGGGGGCTATGGCTACACCTTC. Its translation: CASSRSAGGYGYTF.

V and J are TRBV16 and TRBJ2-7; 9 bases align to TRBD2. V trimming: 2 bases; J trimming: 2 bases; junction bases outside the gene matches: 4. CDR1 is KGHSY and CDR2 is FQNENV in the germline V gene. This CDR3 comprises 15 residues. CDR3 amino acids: CASSQGASGTYEQYF. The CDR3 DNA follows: TGTGCCAGCAGCCAAGGGGCTAGCGGGACCTACGAGCAGTACTTC.

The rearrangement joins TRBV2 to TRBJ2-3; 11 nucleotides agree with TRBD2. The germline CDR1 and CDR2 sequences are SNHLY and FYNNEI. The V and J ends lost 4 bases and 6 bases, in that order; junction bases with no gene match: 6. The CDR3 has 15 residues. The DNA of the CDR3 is TGTGCCAGCAGTGTGGATAGCGGGGGGGCCGATACGCAGTATTTT. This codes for CASSVDSGGADTQYF.

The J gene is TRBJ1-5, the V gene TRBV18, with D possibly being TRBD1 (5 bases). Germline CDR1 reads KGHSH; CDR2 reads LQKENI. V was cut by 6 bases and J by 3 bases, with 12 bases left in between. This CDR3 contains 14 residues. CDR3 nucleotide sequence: TGTGCCAGCTCGACGGGGGGGTTCAATCAGCCCCAGCATTTT. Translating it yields CASSTGGFNQPQHF.

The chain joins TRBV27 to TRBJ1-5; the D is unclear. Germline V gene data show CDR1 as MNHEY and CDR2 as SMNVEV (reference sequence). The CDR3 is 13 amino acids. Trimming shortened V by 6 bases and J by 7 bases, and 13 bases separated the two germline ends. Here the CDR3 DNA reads TGTGCCAGCAGCCCCCGAGTCGGGCAGCCCCAGCATTTT. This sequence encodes CASSPRVGQPQHF.

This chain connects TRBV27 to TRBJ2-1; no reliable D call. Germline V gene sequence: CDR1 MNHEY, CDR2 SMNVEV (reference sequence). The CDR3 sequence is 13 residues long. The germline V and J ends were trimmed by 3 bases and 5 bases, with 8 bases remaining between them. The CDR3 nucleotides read TGTGCCAGCAGTTTCTCTAGGAACAATGAGCAGTTCTTC. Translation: CASSFSRNNEQFF.

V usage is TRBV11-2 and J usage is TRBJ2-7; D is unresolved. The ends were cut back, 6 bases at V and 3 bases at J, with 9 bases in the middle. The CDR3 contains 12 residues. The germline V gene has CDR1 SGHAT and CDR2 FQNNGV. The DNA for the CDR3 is TGTGCCAGCAGTCTCGTCTTCTACGAGCAGTACTTC. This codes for CASSLVFYEQYF. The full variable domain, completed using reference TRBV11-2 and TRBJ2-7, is EAGVAQSPRYKIIEKRQSVAFWCNPISGHATLYWYQQILGQGPKLLIQFQNNGVVDDSQLPKDRFSAERLKGVDSTLKIQPAKLEDSAVYLCASSLVFYEQYFGPGTRLTVT.

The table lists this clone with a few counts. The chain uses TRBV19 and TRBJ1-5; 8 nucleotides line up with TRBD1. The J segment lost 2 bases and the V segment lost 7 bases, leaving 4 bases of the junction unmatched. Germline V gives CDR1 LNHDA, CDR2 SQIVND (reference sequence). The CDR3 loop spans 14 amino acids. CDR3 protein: CASTQTGGNQPQHF. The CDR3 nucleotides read TGTGCCAGTACCCAGACAGGGGGCAATCAGCCCCAGCATTTT.

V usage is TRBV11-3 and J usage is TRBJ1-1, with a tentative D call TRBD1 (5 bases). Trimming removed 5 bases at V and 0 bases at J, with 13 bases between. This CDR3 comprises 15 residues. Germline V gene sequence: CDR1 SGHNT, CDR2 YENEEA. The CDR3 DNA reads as TGTGCCAGCAGCCGAGCCGGGACCCTGAACACTGAAGCTTTCTTT. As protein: CASSRAGTLNTEAFF.

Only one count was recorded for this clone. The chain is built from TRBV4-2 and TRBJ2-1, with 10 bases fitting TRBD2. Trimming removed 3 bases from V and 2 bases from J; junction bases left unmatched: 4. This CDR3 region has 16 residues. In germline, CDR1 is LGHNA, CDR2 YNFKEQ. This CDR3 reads CASSQERGGAYNEQFF. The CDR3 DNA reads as TGTGCCAGCAGCCAGGAGCGGGGGGGCGCCTACAATGAGCAGTTCTTC.

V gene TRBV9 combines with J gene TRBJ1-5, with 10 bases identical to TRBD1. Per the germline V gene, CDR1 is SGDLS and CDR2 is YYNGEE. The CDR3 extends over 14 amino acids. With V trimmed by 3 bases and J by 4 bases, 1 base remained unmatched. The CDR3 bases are TGTGCCAGCAGCGGGGGACAGGGGAATCAGCCCCAGCATTTT. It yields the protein CASSGGQGNQPQHF. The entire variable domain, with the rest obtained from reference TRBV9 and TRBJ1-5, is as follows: DSGVTQTPKHLITATGQRVTLRCSPRSGDLSVYWYQQSLDQGLQFLIQYYNGEERAKGNILERFSAQQFPDLHSELNLSSLELGDSALYFCASSGGQGNQPQHFGDGTRLSIL.

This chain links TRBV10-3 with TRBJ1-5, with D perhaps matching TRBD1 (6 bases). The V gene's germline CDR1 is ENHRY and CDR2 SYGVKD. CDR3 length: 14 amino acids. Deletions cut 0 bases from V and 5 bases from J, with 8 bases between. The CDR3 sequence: CAISESSGDQPQHF. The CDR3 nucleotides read TGTGCCATCAGTGAGTCGTCAGGGGATCAGCCCCAGCATTTT.

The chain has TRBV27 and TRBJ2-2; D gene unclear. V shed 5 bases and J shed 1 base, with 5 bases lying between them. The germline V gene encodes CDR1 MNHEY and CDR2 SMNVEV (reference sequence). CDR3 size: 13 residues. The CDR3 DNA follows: TGTGCCAGCAGTAGACAGAACACCGGGGAGCTGTTTTTT. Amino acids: CASSRQNTGELFF.

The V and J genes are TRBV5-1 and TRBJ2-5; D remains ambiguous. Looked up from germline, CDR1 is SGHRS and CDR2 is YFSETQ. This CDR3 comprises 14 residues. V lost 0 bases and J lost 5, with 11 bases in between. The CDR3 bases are TGCGCCAGCAGCTTGGTGGGGTTCGGTGAGACCCAGTACTTC. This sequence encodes CASSLVGFGETQYF.

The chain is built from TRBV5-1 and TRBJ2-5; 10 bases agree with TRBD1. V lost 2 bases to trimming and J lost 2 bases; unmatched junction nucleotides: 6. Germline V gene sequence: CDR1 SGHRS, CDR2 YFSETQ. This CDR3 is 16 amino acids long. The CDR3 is CASSFLGTGVQETQYF. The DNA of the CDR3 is TGCGCCAGCAGCTTTCTCGGGACAGGGGTTCAAGAGACCCAGTACTTC.

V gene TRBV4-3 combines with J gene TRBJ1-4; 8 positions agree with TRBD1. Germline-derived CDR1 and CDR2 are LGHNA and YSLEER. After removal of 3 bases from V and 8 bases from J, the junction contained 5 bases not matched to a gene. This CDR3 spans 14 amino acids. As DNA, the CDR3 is TGCGCCAGCAGCCACGACAGGGGCGACGAAAAACTGTTTTTT. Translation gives CASSHDRGDEKLFF.

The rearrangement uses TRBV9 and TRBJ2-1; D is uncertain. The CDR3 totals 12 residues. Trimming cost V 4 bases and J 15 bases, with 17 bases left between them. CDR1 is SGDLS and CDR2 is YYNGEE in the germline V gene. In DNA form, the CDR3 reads TGTGCCAGCAGCTCCCAGTTTGGCCACCGGTTCTTC. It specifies CASSSQFGHRFF.

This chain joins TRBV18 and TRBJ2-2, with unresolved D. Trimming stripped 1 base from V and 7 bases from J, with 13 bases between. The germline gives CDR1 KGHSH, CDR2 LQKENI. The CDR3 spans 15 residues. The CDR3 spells CASSPLGILRGELFF. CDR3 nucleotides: TGTGCCAGCTCACCACTTGGAATTCTGCGCGGGGAGCTGTTTTTT.

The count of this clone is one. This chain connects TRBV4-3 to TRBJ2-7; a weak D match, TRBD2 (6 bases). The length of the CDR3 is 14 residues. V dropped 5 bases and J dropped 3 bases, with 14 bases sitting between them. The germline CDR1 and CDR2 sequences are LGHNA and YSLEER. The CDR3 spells CASSAGRYGYEQYF. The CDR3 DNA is TGCGCCAGCAGCGCGGGGCGGTACGGCTACGAGCAGTACTTC.